This T cell receptor beta chain was captured by sequencing in a study of cytotoxic CD8 clonotypes in ibrutinib-treated CLL. The study's findings and limits: There were few public clonotypes, and on treatment they contracted or stayed stable.

The V gene's germline CDR1 is MNHNS and CDR2 SASEGT. This CDR3 comprises 14 residues. Trimming cost V 6 bases and J 0 bases, with 11 bases left between them. Profiled with immunoSEQ multiplex PCR; TCRdb holds only in-frame clones, not every one. Among about 130,000 clones listed, around four fifths were seen once. As regards this clone: Its specificity is not known.

The chain employs TRBV6-1 and TRBJ1-1, with D possibly being TRBD1 (5 bases). Sequencing was performed on PBMCs, taken after 24 months of ibrutinib treatment. This clonotype was sampled from a human donor with chronic lymphocytic leukemia. CDR3 coding DNA: TGTGCCAGCAGGGGGGGGGTTTTGAACACTGAAGCTTTCTTT. Translation: CASRGGVLNTEAFF.